Listed here are 23 T cell receptor beta chains from one sample, sequenced in a study of blood T cell repertoires in COVID-19. The method was immunoSEQ multiplex PCR; TCRdb's version includes in-frame clones alone and lacks a portion of them. This sample has under 200,000 clones, with about three quarters found just once. The specimen was peripheral blood. The origin of the receptors is a man in his 70s with acute or convalescent COVID-19.

The genes are TRBV5-1 and TRBJ1-1, with 7 bases that match TRBD1. This CDR3 has 15 amino acids. Trimming at V came to 1 base and at J to 1 base, leaving 4 bases not matched to a gene. Per the germline V gene, CDR1 is SGHRS and CDR2 is YFSETQ. CDR3 sequence: CASSLSGGANTEAFF. Here the CDR3 DNA reads TGCGCCAGCAGCTTGTCAGGGGGAGCGAACACTGAAGCTTTCTTT. The complete variable domain, with remaining parts taken from reference TRBV5-1 and TRBJ1-1, reads KAGVTQTPRYLIKTRGQQVTLSCSPISGHRSVSWYQQTPGQGLQFLFEYFSETQRNKGNFPGRFSGRQFSNSRSEMNVSTLELGDSALYLCASSLSGGANTEAFFGQGTRLTVV.

The chain employs TRBV2 and TRBJ1-5; 9 nucleotides agree with TRBD1. CDR1 and CDR2 from the germline V gene are SNHLY and FYNNEI. The CDR3 is made up of 14 amino acids. The trim removed 2 bases at V and 5 bases at J, leaving 1 base unmatched. The CDR3: CASSEWTGDQPQHF. The CDR3 DNA follows: TGTGCCAGCAGTGAATGGACAGGGGATCAGCCCCAGCATTTT.

Comment on this clone: Additional DNA sequences in this sample encode the identical CDR3. The genes are TRBV6-2 or TRBV6-3 and TRBJ1-5; 7 nucleotides agree with TRBD1. Losses at the gene ends were 6 bases for V and 3 bases for J; bases not matched to a gene: 8. The CDR3 totals 15 residues. In germline, CDR1 is MNHEY, CDR2 SVGEGT. The DNA for the CDR3 is TGTGCCAGCAGCCCTATGGGACAGCTCAATCAGCCCCAGCATTTT. This translates into CASSPMGQLNQPQHF.

The CDR3 sequence: CASMLGQGVSGEKLFF. CDR3 in DNA: TGTGCCAGTATGTTGGGACAGGGAGTTTCCGGTGAAAAACTGTTTTTT. V gene TRBV19 combines with J gene TRBJ1-4, with 9 bases aligning to TRBD1. CDR3 size: 16 residues. The V and J ends lost 7 bases and 7 bases, in that order; junction bases with no gene match: 13. The germline CDR1 and CDR2 sequences are LNHDA and SQIVND (reference sequence).

The chain employs TRBV5-5 and TRBJ1-4, with 8 bases identical to TRBD1. This CDR3 has 16 residues. J was trimmed by 2 bases and V by 4 bases; bases with no gene match: 7. From germline, CDR1 is SGHKS and CDR2 YYEKEE (reference sequence). The CDR3 nucleotides are TGTGCCAGCAGCGGGCGACAGGGGTCGACTAATGAAAAACTGTTTTTT. This sequence encodes CASSGRQGSTNEKLFF.

V is TRBV4-1 and J is TRBJ2-1; 7 bases fit TRBD2. Trimming took 0 bases from V and 9 from J; bases not matched to a gene: 8. Germline CDR1 MGHRA, CDR2 YSYEKL. The CDR3 extends over 15 amino acids. This CDR3 reads CASSQDGGEGGEQFF. In DNA, the CDR3 is TGCGCCAGCAGCCAAGATGGGGGGGAGGGAGGTGAGCAGTTCTTC.

The chain carries TRBV20-1 and TRBJ2-3; weak D call: TRBD1 (5 bases). The CDR3 consists of 16 residues. Germline V gene data show CDR1 as DFQATT and CDR2 as SNEGSKA (reference sequence). Trimming removed 3 bases at V and 1 base at J, with 17 bases between. Here the CDR3 reads CSASLSAIRGTDTQYF. CDR3 DNA sequence: TGCAGTGCTAGTTTATCGGCAATCAGGGGCACAGATACGCAGTATTTT.

This chain connects TRBV19 to TRBJ2-1; TRBD2 matches at 10 bases. CDR3 length equals 20 residues. With V trimmed by 1 base and J by 5 bases, 17 bases remained unmatched. Germline loops: CDR1 LNHDA, CDR2 SQIVND (reference sequence). The CDR3 DNA is TGTGCCAGTAGTATAGTCAGGCTAGCGGGAGCAGCCGGCCCTAACAATGAGCAGTTCTTC. Protein product: CASSIVRLAGAAGPNNEQFF.

This chain uses TRBV7-8 with TRBJ2-3; 9 positions match TRBD1. Germline CDR1 is SGHVS and CDR2 is FQNEAQ. This CDR3 has 16 amino acids. Trimming took 4 bases from V and 3 from J; bases not matched to a gene: 8. In DNA form, the CDR3 reads TGTGCCAGCAGCTCACAGGGGGCAAGGGTAACAGATACGCAGTATTTT. This translates into CASSSQGARVTDTQYF.

This clone has just a few counts. The chain couples TRBV7-2 to TRBJ2-2; perhaps TRBD2 as D (5 bases). Trimming cost V 10 bases and J 6 bases, with 18 bases left between them. Germline CDR1 is SGHTA and CDR2 is FQGNSA. CDR3 length equals 14 residues. CDR3 sequence: CATVRGTTPGELFF. For the CDR3, the DNA is TGTGCCACGGTCCGGGGAACAACCCCCGGGGAGCTGTTTTTT.

In its sample, this clone was seen once. V is TRBV11-3 and J is TRBJ2-3; 8 nucleotides match TRBD2. Germline trimming cut 4 bases from V and 2 bases from J; bases unmatched to any gene: 11. The CDR3 spans 17 residues. Germline V CDR1 and CDR2: SGHNT, YENEEA. The CDR3 DNA is TGTGCCAGCAGCTCCCCTAATCTAGCGGGTATCACAGATACGCAGTATTTT. Its translation: CASSSPNLAGITDTQYF.

This rearrangement joins TRBV18 to TRBJ2-1, with 8 bases aligning to TRBD1. The CDR3 runs 14 residues. The germline CDR1 and CDR2 sequences are KGHSH and LQKENI. The junction had 6 bases not matched to a gene; V was cut back by 10 bases and J by 1 base. CDR3 in amino acids: CATLTGASYNEQFF. The CDR3 bases are TGTGCCACCCTGACAGGGGCTTCCTACAATGAGCAGTTCTTC.

The genes are TRBV5-1 and TRBJ1-4; 7 bases line up with TRBD1. Trimming cost V 0 bases and J 4 bases; bases outside gene matches: 0. The length of the CDR3 is 14 residues. The germline CDR1 and CDR2 sequences are SGHRS and YFSETQ. The CDR3 region is CASSLGQGNEKLFF. The CDR3 coding sequence is TGCGCCAGCAGCTTGGGACAGGGTAATGAAAAACTGTTTTTT.

The rearrangement links TRBV5-1 to TRBJ2-3, with D possibly TRBD2 on 5 matching bases. The ends were cut back, 0 bases at V and 0 bases at J, with 14 bases in the middle. Germline V gene lookup returns CDR1 SGHRS and CDR2 YFSETQ. This CDR3 region has 17 residues. CDR3 sequence reads: CASSLAGAGGSTDTQYF. The CDR3 DNA reads as TGCGCCAGCAGCTTGGCCGGCGCGGGCGGTAGCACAGATACGCAGTATTTT.

The chain uses TRBV6-1 and TRBJ2-2; TRBD2 is a possible D gene (5 bases). The CDR3 has 17 residues. Germline V gene sequence: CDR1 MNHNS, CDR2 SASEGT. With 4 bases removed from V and 2 bases from J, the gap between germline ends came to 17 bases. CDR3 bases: TGTGCCAGCAGTGTTGGAGGTGGGAGATACAACACCGGGGAGCTGTTTTTT. Its translation is CASSVGGGRYNTGELFF.

This clone occurred once. The V and J genes are TRBV19 and TRBJ1-5; D is ambiguous. The CDR3 has 14 residues. Germline CDR1 reads LNHDA; CDR2 reads SQIVND (reference sequence). Deletions cut 4 bases from V and 9 bases from J, with 16 bases between. The chain's CDR3 is CASSNHQAIRPQHF. CDR3 nucleotides: TGTGCCAGTAGTAATCACCAGGCCATACGGCCCCAGCATTTT.

The chain employs TRBV30 and TRBJ2-7; 8 positions agree with TRBD1. This CDR3 comprises 13 residues. Germline V gene lookup returns CDR1 GTSNPN and CDR2 SVGIG (reference sequence). Trimming removed 2 bases from V and 6 bases from J; junction bases left unmatched: 6. As DNA, the CDR3 is TGTGCCTGGAGTCCCTTCGACAGGGGCGAGCAGTACTTC. Its translation is CAWSPFDRGEQYF.

The chain combines TRBV7-2 with TRBJ2-2, with TRBD2 identical over 13 bases. The junction had 3 bases not matched to a gene; V was cut back by 2 bases and J by 6 bases. The CDR3 is 16 amino acids. Per germline, CDR1 SGHTA and CDR2 FQGNSA. CDR3 nucleotide sequence: TGTGCCAGCAGCTTACGGACTAGCGGGAGTCCCGGGGAGCTGTTTTTT. Protein sequence: CASSLRTSGSPGELFF. The full variable domain, completed using reference TRBV7-2 and TRBJ2-2, is GAGVSQSPSNKVTEKGKDVELRCDPISGHTALYWYRQSLGQGLEFLIYFQGNSAPDKSGLPSDRFSAERTGGSVSTLTIQRTQQEDSAVYLCASSLRTSGSPGELFFGEGSRLTVL.

The genes are TRBV6-1 and TRBJ1-2, with 7 bases aligning to TRBD1. There are 15 residues in the CDR3. Germline CDR1 reads MNHNS; CDR2 reads SASEGT. After removal of 3 bases from V and 4 bases from J, the junction contained 8 bases not matched to a gene. CDR3 bases: TGTGCCAGCAGTGAGAGACAGGGTAAACCCTATGGCTACACCTTC. Residues: CASSERQGKPYGYTF.

The rearrangement links TRBV7-8 to TRBJ2-7; D may be TRBD1 (5 bases). From germline, CDR1 is SGHVS and CDR2 FQNEAQ. V was pared by 1 base and J by 3 bases, with 13 bases between. The CDR3 is 15 amino acids. CDR3 loop: CASSLVPQGFYEQYF. The CDR3 region has the DNA TGTGCCAGCAGCTTAGTCCCGCAGGGATTCTACGAGCAGTACTTC.

The genes are TRBV7-2 and TRBJ2-1; 9 bases align to TRBD2. The CDR3 spans 14 residues. Germline CDR1 SGHTA, CDR2 FQGNSA. Trimming at V came to 6 bases and at J to 12 bases, leaving 12 bases not matched to a gene. CDR3 coding DNA: TGTGCCAGCAGACTCACGACGACTAGCGGAGGGCAGTTCTTC. Protein: CASRLTTTSGGQFF.

This clone was observed a single time. The chain has TRBV9 and TRBJ2-1; D is undetermined. Between the trimmed V and J ends, which lost 3 bases and 8 bases, there was a span of 9 bases. The germline CDR1 and CDR2 sequences are SGDLS and YYNGEE. CDR3 size: 12 residues. The CDR3 protein is CASSALGYEQFF. The CDR3 DNA sequence: TGTGCCAGCAGCGCCCTCGGGTATGAGCAGTTCTTC.

This chain uses TRBV7-8 with TRBJ2-1, with D maybe TRBD1 (5 bases). Trimming cost V 5 bases and J 3 bases, with 11 bases left between them. The CDR3 loop spans 14 amino acids. Germline CDR1 reads SGHVS; CDR2 reads FQNEAQ. The CDR3 nucleotides are TGTGCCAGCAGCCCACAGACAGACTACAATGAGCAGTTCTTC. This sequence encodes CASSPQTDYNEQFF.